This T cell receptor (beta chain) appears in the sequencing data of a study of beta chain features in type 1 diabetes. Study findings and constraints: Among type 1 diabetes patients, VDJ junctions had fewer insertions and more deletions.

This clone was found a few times. Antigen: not known. Sequencing targeted expressed TCRB transcripts, as all isolated RNA had been reverse transcribed. TCRdb keeps only in-frame clones here, not all; method: immunoSEQ multiplex PCR. The sample contains 250,000 to 350,000 clones, 12% to 15% of which appear only once. It was via CD45RO/CCR7/CD25/CD127/CD95/CD27 that CD4+ naive, central memory, regulatory and stem cell-like memory cells were sorted. Germline CDR1 is SQVTM and CDR2 is ANQGSEA. The CDR3 has 15 amino acids. V gave up 2 bases and J gave up 6 bases; unmatched junction bases: 12. The genes are TRBV29-1 and TRBJ2-5; TRBD2 aligns across 7 bases. The sample taken for sequencing was central memory CD4+ T cells from blood. This receptor was taken from a man younger than 40 in good health. CDR3 nucleotide sequence: TGCAGCGTTGAACCCGTACATGGGAGGGTTAAGACCCAGTACTTC. Translation: CSVEPVHGRVKTQYF.